This T cell receptor (beta chain) was obtained from a study of lymphopenia after photon versus proton radiotherapy. The study, taken as a whole, reports: Under photons, naive T cells and diversity fell while effector/memory populations rose. After lymphocyte nadir, photon-treated repertoires showed oligoclonal expansion, especially CD8+ Temra. Only patients who died were analyzed for survival; proton advantage is unproven.

Turning to this clone: What it binds is not known.

Clones were sequenced by immunoSEQ multiplex PCR, and TCRdb holds only the in-frame ones, with some missing. The repertoire has around 30,000 clones, approximately 84% of them found once; the top ten carry about 14%. V lost 5 bases and J lost 2, with 18 bases in between. This CDR3 is 16 amino acids long. The germline V gene encodes CDR1 LNHDA and CDR2 SQIVND (reference sequence). This clonotype originated in a woman aged 70-85 years with pancreatic cancer. Here the sequenced sample was peripheral blood, taken from a patient treated with proton-based radiotherapy. The chain employs TRBV19 and TRBJ2-5, with D possibly matching TRBD1 (6 bases). CDR3 amino acids: CASSPSHPGQQETQYF. The CDR3 coding sequence is TGTGCCAGTAGTCCCTCACACCCCGGACAGCAAGAGACCCAGTACTTC.